Included here is one T cell receptor beta chain sequence, with context. Losses at the gene ends were 4 bases for V and 9 bases for J; bases not matched to a gene: 6. The CDR3 runs to 15 residues. Germline lookup yields CDR1 SGHDN and CDR2 FVKESK. These data originate in a study of human CD4 T cells and Enterobacteriaceae. Ex vivo total memory CD4+ samples were deeply sequenced, detecting one cell in 200,000. Assay used: immunoSEQ multiplex PCR; TCRdb lists only in-frame clones, some missing. The sample consists of 25,000 to 30,000 clones, 70% to 85% of them appearing once. All CD4+ cells other than CD45RA+CCR7+CD95- naive cells were sorted as memory, over 95% pure. Positive selection with CD4 and CD14 microbeads isolated CD4+ T cells and monocytes. Before sorting, cells positive for CD8, CD14, CD16, CD56, CD19 or bright CD25 were removed.

Material for sequencing was memory CD4+ T cells from blood. This receptor was identified in a human donor in good health. The rearrangement uses TRBV14 and TRBJ2-1; TRBD2 matches 13 bases. The CDR3 DNA is TGTGCCAGCAGCCGAGGGACTAGCGGGATTGGTGAGCAGTTCTTC. It is translated as CASSRGTSGIGEQFF.